The 22 T cell receptor beta chains in this list originate from one sample, sequenced in a study of cytomegalovirus exposure and HLA in healthy donors. Both 60 Vbeta primers and 13 Jbeta primers went into the PCR. Data came from immunoSEQ multiplex PCR; TCRdb stores just in-frame clones and leaves some out. Found here are under 250,000 clones, 81% of them singletons; the top ten hold roughly 7.4%. Input material: PBMCs. The receptors stem from a woman aged 60-70 years in good health and CMV-seropositive.

The gene calls are TRBV7-9 and TRBJ1-2; D is perhaps TRBD1 (6 bases). This CDR3 comprises 15 residues. The V and J ends lost 5 bases and 1 base respectively, with 14 bases between them. Germline V gene sequence: CDR1 SEHNR, CDR2 FQNEAQ (reference sequence). The CDR3 spells CASSKEQGNNYGYTF. Here the CDR3 DNA reads TGTGCCAGCAGCAAAGAACAGGGTAATAACTATGGCTACACCTTC. Combining the CDR3 with reference TRBV7-9 and TRBJ1-2 gives the whole variable domain DTGVSQNPRHKITKRGQNVTFRCDPISEHNRLYWYRQTLGQGPEFLTYFQNEAQLEKSRLLSDRFSAERPKGSFSTLEIQRTEQGDSAMYLCASSKEQGNNYGYTFGSGTRLTVV.

This chain uses TRBV5-1 with TRBJ2-5, with a possible D match to TRBD1 (6 bases). Per the germline V gene, CDR1 is SGHRS and CDR2 is YFSETQ. V dropped 2 bases and J dropped 5 bases, with 10 bases sitting between them. The length of the CDR3 is 13 residues. DNA for the CDR3: TGCGCCAGCAGCTTAGGACAGAGGGAGACCCAGTACTTC. It codes for CASSLGQRETQYF. The complete variable domain, with remaining parts taken from reference TRBV5-1 and TRBJ2-5, reads KAGVTQTPRYLIKTRGQQVTLSCSPISGHRSVSWYQQTPGQGLQFLFEYFSETQRNKGNFPGRFSGRQFSNSRSEMNVSTLELGDSALYLCASSLGQRETQYFGPGTRLLVL.

V gene TRBV6-5 combines with J gene TRBJ1-2; 8 bases agree with TRBD1. Germline CDR1 MNHEY, CDR2 SVGAGI. This CDR3 contains 14 residues. With V trimmed by 2 bases and J by 7 bases, 6 bases remained unmatched. In DNA, the CDR3 is TGTGCCAGCAGTTACACGGACAGGGCCCGTGGCTACACCTTC. Translating it yields CASSYTDRARGYTF.

The chain recombines TRBV11-1 with TRBJ2-3, with 11 bases lining up with TRBD2. CDR1 and CDR2 from the germline V gene are SGHAT and FQDESV (reference sequence). Unmatched junction bases numbered 2, after V lost 5 bases and J lost 4 bases. The CDR3 loop spans 14 amino acids. CDR3 nucleotide sequence: TGTGCCAGCAGCCATAGCGGGAGGGCAGATACGCAGTATTTT. Translating gives CASSHSGRADTQYF.

This chain joins TRBV29-1 and TRBJ1-2; D ambiguous. Trimming removed 4 bases at V and 7 bases at J, with 10 bases between. This CDR3 region has 11 residues. Germline V gene lookup returns CDR1 SQVTM and CDR2 ANQGSEA. The CDR3 spells CSVVGGFGYTF. The CDR3 DNA reads TGCAGCGTTGTTGGAGGGTTTGGCTACACCTTC. The full variable domain, in which reference TRBV29-1 and TRBJ1-2 provide the parts outside the CDR3, is SAVISQKPSRDICQRGTSLTIQCQVDSQVTMMFWYRQQPGQSLTLIATANQGSEATYESGFVIDKFPISRPNLTFSTLTVSNMSPEDSSIYLCSVVGGFGYTFGSGTRLTVV.

This clone was counted once. This sample also contains other DNA sequences that code for the same CDR3. V usage is TRBV10-3 and J usage is TRBJ2-7; 11 nucleotides line up with TRBD1. In germline, CDR1 is ENHRY, CDR2 SYGVKD. V lost 6 bases, J lost 3 bases, and 1 base stayed unmatched. There are 13 residues in the CDR3. CDR3 DNA: TGTGCCATCAGAGGGACAGGGGGCTACGAGCAGTACTTC. Residues: CAIRGTGGYEQYF.

This clone is a singleton in its sample. The J gene is TRBJ2-5, the V gene TRBV5-4, with 12 bases matching TRBD1. J lost 3 bases, V lost 2 bases, and 5 bases had no gene match. CDR3 length: 16 residues. Germline assignment: CDR1 SGHNT and CDR2 YYREEE (reference sequence). The CDR3 DNA sequence: TGTGCCAGCAGCTTCCGGGACAGGGGGCGCGAAGAGACCCAGTACTTC. Encoded protein: CASSFRDRGREETQYF.

The CDR3 loop is CASSTGLVGLETQYF. CDR3 DNA: TGCGCCAGCAGCACCGGACTAGTCGGTTTGGAGACCCAGTACTTC. This chain links TRBV5-1 with TRBJ2-5; TRBD2 agrees at 7 bases. V shed 4 bases and J 5 bases; nucleotides not matched to a gene: 11. This CDR3 contains 15 residues. Germline loops: CDR1 SGHRS, CDR2 YFSETQ.

V is TRBV5-6 and J is TRBJ2-7, with TRBD2 identical over 7 bases. This CDR3 is built from 11 residues. Looked up from germline, CDR1 is SGHDT and CDR2 is YYEEEE. With 4 bases clipped from V and 6 bases from J, the junction kept 1 base outside the gene matches. For the CDR3, the DNA is TGTGCCAGCAGCACGGGAGGCGAGCAGTACTTC. It yields the protein CASSTGGEQYF.

The chain employs TRBV7-2 and TRBJ1-5, with D uncertain. V dropped 4 bases and J dropped 3 bases, with 7 bases sitting between them. CDR1 is SGHTA, CDR2 FQGNSA, per germline. The CDR3 totals 13 residues. The CDR3, as DNA: TGTGCCAGCAGCTCCTCGTACAATCAGCCCCAGCATTTT. Encoded protein: CASSSSYNQPQHF.

The chain couples TRBV19 to TRBJ2-6, with 8 bases lining up with TRBD1. J was trimmed by 0 bases and V by 3 bases; bases with no gene match: 4. Germline lookup yields CDR1 LNHDA and CDR2 SQIVND (reference sequence). The length of the CDR3 is 17 residues. CDR3 bases: TGTGCCAGTAGTATCAGGGGGCCGCCCTCTGGGGCCAACGTCCTGACTTTC. Translated: CASSIRGPPSGANVLTF.

This clone was picked up a small number of times. The rearrangement joins TRBV4-1 to TRBJ2-2; 10 positions match TRBD1. V shed 2 bases and J 5 bases; nucleotides not matched to a gene: 2. The CDR3 runs 15 residues. Germline CDR1 is MGHRA and CDR2 is YSYEKL. CDR3 DNA sequence: TGCGCCAGCAGCCAACCGGGACAGGGGACCGGGGAGCTGTTTTTT. Protein product: CASSQPGQGTGELFF.

This chain links TRBV7-6 with TRBJ2-2; the match to TRBD2 covers 12 bases. The CDR3 loop spans 17 amino acids. Germline V gene sequence: CDR1 SGHVS, CDR2 FNYEAQ. Unmatched junction bases numbered 8, after V lost 2 bases and J lost 7 bases. For the CDR3, the DNA is TGTGCCAGCAGCTTAATGGCTAGCGGGAGGGCCGTCGGGGAGCTGTTTTTT. Protein product: CASSLMASGRAVGELFF.

This sequence joins TRBV4-1 and TRBJ1-5; 7 bases line up with TRBD1. Germline lookup yields CDR1 MGHRA and CDR2 YSYEKL. There are 17 residues in the CDR3. The V and J ends lost 2 bases and 3 bases, in that order; junction bases with no gene match: 10. Here the CDR3 reads CASSQTPTGLNNQPQHF. The CDR3 region has the DNA TGCGCCAGCAGCCAAACCCCGACAGGGTTAAACAATCAGCCCCAGCATTTT.

This clone was detected only a few times. The rearrangement links TRBV15 to TRBJ2-5, with 7 nucleotides matching TRBD1. This CDR3 comprises 13 residues. Per the germline V gene, CDR1 is LNHNV and CDR2 is YYDKDF (reference sequence). V shed 8 bases and J 0 bases; nucleotides not matched to a gene: 3. In DNA form, the CDR3 reads TGTGCCACCGTGGACAGGAACCAAGAGACCCAGTACTTC. Protein: CATVDRNQETQYF.

This clone was detected once. The chain has TRBV28 and TRBJ1-5, with D maybe TRBD1 (6 bases). Trimming stripped 4 bases from V and 4 bases from J, with 14 bases between. This CDR3 is 15 amino acids long. Germline CDR1 MDHEN, CDR2 SYDVKM. The CDR3 loop is CASSWGTYGNQPQHF. DNA for the CDR3: TGTGCCAGCAGTTGGGGGACATACGGGAATCAGCCCCAGCATTTT.

The chain employs TRBV6-6 and TRBJ1-2, with D possibly matching TRBD1 (6 bases). CDR3 length: 13 residues. Germline V lookup: CDR1 MNHNY, CDR2 SVGAGI (reference sequence). Trimming shortened V by 6 bases and J by 5 bases, and 13 bases separated the two germline ends. CDR3: CASSPDRQYGYTF. DNA of the CDR3: TGTGCCAGCAGCCCAGACAGGCAGTATGGCTACACCTTC.

This clone was seen only a few times. This sequence joins TRBV6-6 and TRBJ1-1, with D unresolved. The CDR3 spans 13 residues. Between the trimmed V and J ends, which lost 3 bases and 1 base, there was a span of 6 bases. The V gene's germline CDR1 is MNHNY and CDR2 SVGAGI (reference sequence). The CDR3 DNA follows: TGTGCCAGCAGTTATGGGCCGAACACTGAAGCTTTCTTT. As protein: CASSYGPNTEAFF.

V gene TRBV14 combines with J gene TRBJ2-3; 8 positions agree with TRBD1. The germline gives CDR1 SGHDN, CDR2 FVKESK. The CDR3 is 19 amino acids. Unmatched junction bases numbered 11, after V lost 0 bases and J lost 0 bases. The CDR3 reads CASSQDTVTGALSTDTQYF. The CDR3 DNA reads as TGTGCCAGCAGCCAAGATACGGTGACAGGGGCTCTAAGCACAGATACGCAGTATTTT.

This clone appeared once. The chain links TRBV6-1 to TRBJ2-3; 8 bases align to TRBD2. CDR3 length: 17 residues. Unmatched junction bases numbered 14, after V lost 4 bases and J lost 5 bases. Looked up from germline, CDR1 is MNHNS and CDR2 is SASEGT. The CDR3 protein is CASSAEDGRAVGDTQYF. CDR3 DNA: TGTGCCAGCAGTGCGGAAGACGGGAGGGCCGTTGGAGATACGCAGTATTTT.

The chain carries TRBV15 and TRBJ2-3; 8 bases are shared with TRBD1. J gave up 0 bases and V 5 bases, and 7 bases lay outside the gene matches. The CDR3 length is 16 residues. Germline-derived CDR1 and CDR2 are LNHNV and YYDKDF (reference sequence). CDR3 sequence reads: CATSARQGLSTDTQYF. DNA of the CDR3: TGTGCCACCAGCGCCCGACAGGGGCTTAGCACAGATACGCAGTATTTT. Drawing the rest from reference TRBV15 and TRBJ2-3, the complete variable domain is DAMVIQNPRYQVTQFGKPVTLSCSQTLNHNVMYWYQQKSSQAPKLLFHYYDKDFNNEADTPDNFQSRRPNTSFCFLDIRSPGLGDTAMYLCATSARQGLSTDTQYFGPGTRLTVL.

The CDR3 spells CASSPERERGVNEQFF. DNA of the CDR3: TGTGCCAGCAGTCCCGAGCGGGAAAGGGGGGTAAATGAGCAGTTCTTC. V and J are TRBV6-7 and TRBJ2-1; possible D gene TRBD2, 7 bases. TRBV6-7 is marked as an open reading frame, function uncertain. The CDR3 loop spans 16 amino acids. V was pared by 5 bases and J by 7 bases, with 21 bases between.